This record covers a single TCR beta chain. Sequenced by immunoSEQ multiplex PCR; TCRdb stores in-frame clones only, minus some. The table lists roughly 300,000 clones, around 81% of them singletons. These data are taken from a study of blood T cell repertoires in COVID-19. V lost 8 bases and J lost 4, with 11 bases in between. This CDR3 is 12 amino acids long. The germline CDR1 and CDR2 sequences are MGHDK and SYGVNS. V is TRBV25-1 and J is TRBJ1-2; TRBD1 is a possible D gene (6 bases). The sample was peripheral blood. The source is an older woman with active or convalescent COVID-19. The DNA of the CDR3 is TGTGCCAGCCGTACAGGGACCTATGGCTACACCTTC. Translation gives CASRTGTYGYTF.